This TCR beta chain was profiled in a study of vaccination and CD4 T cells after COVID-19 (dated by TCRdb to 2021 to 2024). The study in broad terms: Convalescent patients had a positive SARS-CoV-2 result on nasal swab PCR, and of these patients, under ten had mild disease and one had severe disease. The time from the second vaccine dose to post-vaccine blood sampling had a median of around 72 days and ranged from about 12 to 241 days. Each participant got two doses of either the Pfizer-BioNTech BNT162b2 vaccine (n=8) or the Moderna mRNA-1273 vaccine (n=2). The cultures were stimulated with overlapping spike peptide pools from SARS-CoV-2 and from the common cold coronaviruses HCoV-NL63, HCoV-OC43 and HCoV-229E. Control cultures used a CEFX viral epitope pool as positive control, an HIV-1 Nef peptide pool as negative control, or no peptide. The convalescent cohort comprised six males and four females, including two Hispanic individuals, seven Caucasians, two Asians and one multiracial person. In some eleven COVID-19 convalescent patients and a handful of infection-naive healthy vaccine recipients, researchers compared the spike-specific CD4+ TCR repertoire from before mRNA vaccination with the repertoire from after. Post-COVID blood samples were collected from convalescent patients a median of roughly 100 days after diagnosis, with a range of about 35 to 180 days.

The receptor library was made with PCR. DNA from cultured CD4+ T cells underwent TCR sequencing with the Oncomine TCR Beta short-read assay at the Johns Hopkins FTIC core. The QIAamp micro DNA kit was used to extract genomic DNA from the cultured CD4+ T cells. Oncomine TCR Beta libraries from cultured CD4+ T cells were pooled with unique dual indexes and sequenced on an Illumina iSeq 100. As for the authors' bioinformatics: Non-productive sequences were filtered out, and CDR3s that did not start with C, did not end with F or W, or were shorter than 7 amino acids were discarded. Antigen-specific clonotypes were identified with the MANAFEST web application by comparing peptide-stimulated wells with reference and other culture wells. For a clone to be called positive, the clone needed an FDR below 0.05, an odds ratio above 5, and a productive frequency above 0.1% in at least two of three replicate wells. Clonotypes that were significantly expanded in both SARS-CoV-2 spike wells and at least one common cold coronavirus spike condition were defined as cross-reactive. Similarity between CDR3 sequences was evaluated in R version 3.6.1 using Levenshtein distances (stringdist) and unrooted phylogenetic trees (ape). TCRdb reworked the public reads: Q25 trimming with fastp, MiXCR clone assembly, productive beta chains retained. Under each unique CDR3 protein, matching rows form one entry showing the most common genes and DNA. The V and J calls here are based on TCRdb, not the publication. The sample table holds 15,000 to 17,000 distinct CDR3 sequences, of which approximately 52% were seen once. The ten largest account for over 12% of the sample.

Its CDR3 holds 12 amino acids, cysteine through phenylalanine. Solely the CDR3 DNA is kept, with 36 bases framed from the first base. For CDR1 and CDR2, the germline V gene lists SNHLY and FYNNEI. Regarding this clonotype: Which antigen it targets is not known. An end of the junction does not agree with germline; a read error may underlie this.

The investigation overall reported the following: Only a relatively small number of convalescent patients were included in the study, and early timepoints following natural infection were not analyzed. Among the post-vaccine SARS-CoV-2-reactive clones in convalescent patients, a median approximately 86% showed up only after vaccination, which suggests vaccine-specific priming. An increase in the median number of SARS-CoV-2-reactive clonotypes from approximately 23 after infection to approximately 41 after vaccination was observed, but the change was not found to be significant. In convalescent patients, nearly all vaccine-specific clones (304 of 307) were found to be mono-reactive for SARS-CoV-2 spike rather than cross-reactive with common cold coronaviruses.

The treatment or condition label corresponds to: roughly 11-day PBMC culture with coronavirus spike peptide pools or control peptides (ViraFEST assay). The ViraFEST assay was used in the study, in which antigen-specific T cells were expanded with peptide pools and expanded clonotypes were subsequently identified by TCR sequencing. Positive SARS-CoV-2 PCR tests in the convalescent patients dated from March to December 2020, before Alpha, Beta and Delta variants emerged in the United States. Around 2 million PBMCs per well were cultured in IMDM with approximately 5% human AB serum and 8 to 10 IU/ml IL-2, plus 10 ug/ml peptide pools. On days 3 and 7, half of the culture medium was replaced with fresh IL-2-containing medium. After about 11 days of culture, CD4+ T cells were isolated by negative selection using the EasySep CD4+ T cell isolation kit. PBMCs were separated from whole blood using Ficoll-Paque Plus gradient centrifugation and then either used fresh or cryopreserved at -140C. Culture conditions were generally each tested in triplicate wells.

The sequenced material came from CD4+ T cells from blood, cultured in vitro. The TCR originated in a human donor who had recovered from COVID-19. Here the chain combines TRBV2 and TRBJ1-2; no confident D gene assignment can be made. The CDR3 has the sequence CGSSEVPFGYTF. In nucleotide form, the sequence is TGTGGCAGCAGTGAAGTTCCCTTCGGCTACACCTTC.